What follows are 29 T cell receptor beta chains derived from one specimen sequenced in a study of cytomegalovirus exposure and HLA in healthy donors. PCR primers comprised 60 Vbeta and 13 Jbeta primers. The method was immunoSEQ multiplex PCR; TCRdb's version includes in-frame clones alone and lacks a portion of them. The table shows 250,000 to 350,000 clones, with 70% to 90% occurring only once. The specimen was PBMCs. The source of these receptors is a man aged 40-49 years in good health and CMV-seropositive.

This rearrangement joins TRBV5-5 to TRBJ1-5; D is unclear. CDR1 and CDR2 (germline): SGHKS, YYEKEE (reference sequence). V was shortened by 3 bases and J by 1 base, with 8 bases between the two germline ends. The CDR3 is made up of 14 amino acids. The CDR3 nucleotides read TGTGCCAGCAGCTCGGTTTGGAGCAATCAGCCCCAGCATTTT. It is translated as CASSSVWSNQPQHF.

This clone was observed once. This chain joins TRBV11-2 and TRBJ2-1, with 7 nucleotides matching TRBD1. This CDR3 is 15 amino acids long. Germline trimming cut 4 bases from V and 5 bases from J; bases unmatched to any gene: 8. The germline V gene has CDR1 SGHAT and CDR2 FQNNGV. The CDR3 DNA follows: TGTGCCAGCAGCTCCAGGGGACAGTTCAACAATGAGCAGTTCTTC. Translated, it gives CASSSRGQFNNEQFF.

Regarding this clone: The sample contains more than one DNA sequence encoding this CDR3. The chain joins TRBV7-9 to TRBJ1-2; D gene unclear. The germline V gene encodes CDR1 SEHNR and CDR2 FQNEAQ (reference sequence). With 1 base removed from V and 2 bases from J, the gap between germline ends came to 8 bases. The CDR3 totals 14 residues. The CDR3 reads CASSLVSGNYGYTF. CDR3 coding DNA: TGTGCCAGCAGCTTAGTTTCGGGAAACTATGGCTACACCTTC.

The sample holds one count of this clone. V usage is TRBV20-1 and J usage is TRBJ2-1; D may be TRBD2 (6 bases). Germline loops: CDR1 DFQATT, CDR2 SNEGSKA (reference sequence). Trimming stripped 5 bases from V and 9 bases from J, with 11 bases between. The CDR3 consists of 11 residues. CDR3 sequence (DNA): TGCAGTGCTGACCGACTAGGTGAGCAGTTCTTC. This translates into CSADRLGEQFF.

This rearrangement joins TRBV4-3 to TRBJ1-3, with a weak D call TRBD1 (6 bases). The germline V gene encodes CDR1 LGHNA and CDR2 YSLEER. The CDR3 is 15 amino acids. The V end lost 4 bases, the J end lost 4 bases, and 14 bases lay between the germline ends. CDR3 sequence: CASSPRAGGGNTIYF. DNA of the CDR3: TGCGCCAGCAGCCCAAGGGCGGGGGGCGGAAACACCATATATTTT.

The chain employs TRBV30 and TRBJ1-2; D uncertain. CDR1 and CDR2 (germline): GTSNPN, SVGIG (reference sequence). Between the trimmed V and J ends, which lost 6 bases and 3 bases, there was a span of 11 bases. The CDR3 has 12 amino acids. CDR3 bases: TGTGCCTGCTCGCGGGGTGACTATGGCTACACCTTC. Its protein is CACSRGDYGYTF.

The chain joins TRBV10-3 to TRBJ2-5; 7 nucleotides agree with TRBD1. The V gene's germline CDR1 is ENHRY and CDR2 SYGVKD. The CDR3 extends over 15 amino acids. V shed 3 bases, J shed 5 bases, and the junction held 9 bases outside the gene matches. For the CDR3, the DNA is TGTGCCATCAGTGACCCAGGGGGTCGGCAGGAGACCCAGTACTTC. This gives the protein CAISDPGGRQETQYF.

The V gene is TRBV5-4, the J gene TRBJ2-2; the D is unclear. V was trimmed by 0 bases and J by 10 bases, leaving 4 bases between them. In germline, CDR1 is SGHNT, CDR2 YYREEE (reference sequence). This CDR3 has 11 amino acids. The CDR3 protein is CASSLGMELFF. DNA for the CDR3: TGTGCCAGCAGCTTGGGTATGGAGCTGTTTTTT.

In this sample, this clone turned up a few times. The chain joins TRBV10-3 to TRBJ2-3; 9 bases fit TRBD2. The CDR3 consists of 14 residues. V dropped 6 bases and J dropped 4; count of bases not matched to a gene: 5. From germline, CDR1 is ENHRY and CDR2 SYGVKD. This CDR3 is CAIRVAGESDTQYF. The DNA for the CDR3 is TGTGCCATCAGGGTAGCGGGAGAGTCAGATACGCAGTATTTT.

This CDR3 is CASSPLGSSGRNTYEQYF. The CDR3 nucleotides read TGTGCCAGCAGCCCCCTGGGGTCTAGCGGGAGGAATACGTACGAGCAGTACTTC. V gene TRBV7-2 combines with J gene TRBJ2-7, with 11 bases fitting TRBD2. CDR1 SGHTA and CDR2 FQGNSA come from the germline V gene. Germline trimming cut 5 bases from V and 4 bases from J; bases unmatched to any gene: 16. The CDR3 sequence is 18 residues long.

The chain has TRBV30 and TRBJ2-1; 9 nucleotides align to TRBD2. Germline V lookup: CDR1 GTSNPN, CDR2 SVGIG (reference sequence). J gave up 6 bases and V 3 bases, and 9 bases lay outside the gene matches. This CDR3 is 15 amino acids long. This chain's CDR3 is CAWRVAGENLNEQFF. In DNA form, the CDR3 reads TGTGCCTGGAGAGTAGCGGGGGAGAACCTCAATGAGCAGTTCTTC.

This clone came up many times. The V and J genes are TRBV5-4 and TRBJ2-6; weak D call: TRBD1 (6 bases). With 7 bases removed from V and 2 bases from J, the gap between germline ends came to 16 bases. Germline V lookup: CDR1 SGHNT, CDR2 YYREEE (reference sequence). CDR3 length equals 16 residues. The CDR3 bases are TGTGCCAGCGTCGGTCCAACAGGGCCTGGGGCCAACGTCCTGACTTTC. This translates into CASVGPTGPGANVLTF.

The CDR3 reads CAWNLKDSSSYEKLFF. The DNA for the CDR3 is TGTGCCTGGAACTTAAAGGACAGTTCCTCGTATGAAAAACTGTTTTTT. The genes are TRBV30 and TRBJ1-4; D may be TRBD1 (6 bases). Trimming left V 4 bases short and J 6 bases short, with 21 bases between. This CDR3 has 16 amino acids. From germline, CDR1 is GTSNPN and CDR2 SVGIG (reference sequence).

The count of this clone is one. This chain connects TRBV11-3 to TRBJ2-2; 7 bases match TRBD1. The CDR3 consists of 15 residues. The J segment lost 4 bases and the V segment lost 4 bases, leaving 6 bases of the junction unmatched. Germline V gives CDR1 SGHNT, CDR2 YENEEA. The CDR3 DNA reads TGTGCCAGCAGCTCGGTCAGGGGGAGCACCGGGGAGCTGTTTTTT. It specifies CASSSVRGSTGELFF.

This sequence joins TRBV11-1 and TRBJ2-7, with TRBD2 as a possible D gene (5 bases). The germline CDR1 and CDR2 sequences are SGHAT and FQDESV (reference sequence). The CDR3 consists of 17 residues. V lost 0 bases and J 4 bases, leaving 19 bases between the germline ends. CDR3 nucleotide sequence: TGTGCCAGCAGCTTAGCGAGTTATGAGGGCGCCCCGTACGAGCAGTACTTC. Its translation: CASSLASYEGAPYEQYF.

The chain combines TRBV7-2 with TRBJ2-5; maybe TRBD1 (6 bases). Germline V CDR1 and CDR2: SGHTA, FQGNSA. V shed 2 bases and J shed 6 bases, with 10 bases lying between them. The CDR3 loop spans 13 amino acids. The CDR3: CASSLYREQTQYF. The CDR3 DNA follows: TGTGCCAGCAGCTTATACAGGGAACAGACCCAGTACTTC.

The chain employs TRBV28 and TRBJ2-7; D remains ambiguous. Looked up from germline, CDR1 is MDHEN and CDR2 is SYDVKM. CDR3 length equals 14 residues. V was shortened by 3 bases and J by 2 bases, with 11 bases between the two germline ends. The CDR3: CASSFLGAPYEQYF. The CDR3 bases are TGTGCCAGCAGTTTTTTAGGAGCCCCCTACGAGCAGTACTTC.

The rearrangement links TRBV2 to TRBJ2-2; 7 positions match TRBD2. The CDR3 runs to 14 residues. The trim removed 6 bases at V and 6 bases at J, leaving 7 bases unmatched. Germline CDR1 and CDR2: SNHLY and FYNNEI. The CDR3 here is CASRARGGPGELFF. CDR3 DNA: TGTGCCAGCAGGGCTAGGGGAGGGCCCGGGGAGCTGTTTTTT. Full variable domain (remainder filled in from reference TRBV2 and TRBJ2-2): EPEVTQTPSHQVTQMGQEVILRCVPISNHLYFYWYRQILGQKVEFLVSFYNNEISEKSEIFDDQFSVERPDGSNFTLKIRSTKLEDSAMYFCASRARGGPGELFFGEGSRLTVL.

V and J are TRBV2 and TRBJ1-5; weak D call: TRBD1 (6 bases). This CDR3 contains 14 residues. V gave up 5 bases and J gave up 4 bases, with 12 bases separating them. Germline loops: CDR1 SNHLY, CDR2 FYNNEI. The CDR3 DNA follows: TGTGCCAGCAGTCGAGGGGGTAGTAATCAGCCCCAGCATTTT. It translates to CASSRGGSNQPQHF.

This chain joins TRBV7-9 and TRBJ2-1; 7 nucleotides match TRBD2. Germline loops: CDR1 SEHNR, CDR2 FQNEAQ (reference sequence). The CDR3 sequence is 18 residues long. V dropped 7 bases and J dropped 2; count of bases not matched to a gene: 17. The CDR3 sequence: CASIPDGGASGPYNEQFF. In DNA, the CDR3 is TGTGCCAGCATCCCAGACGGTGGGGCTAGCGGACCCTACAATGAGCAGTTCTTC.

This clone was detected once. The chain combines TRBV28 with TRBJ1-2; D might be TRBD1 (5 bases). The V gene's germline CDR1 is MDHEN and CDR2 SYDVKM. Trimming left V 3 bases short and J 2 bases short, with 10 bases between. CDR3 length: 14 residues. The CDR3 loop is CASSFRGLNYGYTF. CDR3 sequence (DNA): TGTGCCAGCAGTTTTCGGGGGTTAAACTATGGCTACACCTTC.

The chain joins TRBV7-6 to TRBJ2-1; D might be TRBD2 (6 bases). V was pared by 5 bases and J by 4 bases, with 15 bases between. This CDR3 spans 15 amino acids. Germline V lookup: CDR1 SGHVS, CDR2 FNYEAQ. CDR3 region: CASSRSGLTYNEQFF. The CDR3 DNA is TGTGCCAGCAGCCGGTCGGGACTCACTTACAATGAGCAGTTCTTC.

The V and J genes are TRBV19 and TRBJ2-3; 9 bases line up with TRBD2. The germline V gene encodes CDR1 LNHDA and CDR2 SQIVND (reference sequence). The CDR3 is 19 residues long. The trim removed 3 bases at V and 0 bases at J, leaving 13 bases unmatched. In DNA form, the CDR3 reads TGTGCCAGTAGTATGCTGGCGGGAGGGTCCCAAACTAGCACAGATACGCAGTATTTT. The encoded protein is CASSMLAGGSQTSTDTQYF.

This chain joins TRBV19 and TRBJ2-3, with 8 bases fitting TRBD2. Losses at the gene ends were 5 bases for V and 5 bases for J; bases not matched to a gene: 6. The CDR3 sequence is 14 residues long. Germline lookup yields CDR1 LNHDA and CDR2 SQIVND (reference sequence). CDR3 in DNA: TGTGCCAGTAGTGCGGGGGGCGCGGGAGATACGCAGTATTTT. This encodes CASSAGGAGDTQYF.

The J gene is TRBJ1-2, the V gene TRBV7-6; perhaps TRBD1 as D (6 bases). Germline assignment: CDR1 SGHVS and CDR2 FNYEAQ. Trimming pared 0 bases from V and 1 base from J, leaving 9 bases between. The CDR3 contains 15 residues. The CDR3 loop reads CASSLAMDSNYGYTF. The CDR3 DNA is TGTGCCAGCAGCTTAGCTATGGACAGTAACTATGGCTACACCTTC. The full variable domain, in which reference TRBV7-6 and TRBJ1-2 provide the parts outside the CDR3, is GAGVSQSPRYKVTKRGQDVALRCDPISGHVSLYWYRQALGQGPEFLTYFNYEAQQDKSGLPNDRFSAERPEGSISTLTIQRTEQRDSAMYRCASSLAMDSNYGYTFGSGTRLTVV.

To note about this clone: The same CDR3 can be traced to other DNA sequences in this sample. The chain uses TRBV6-5 and TRBJ2-3; a weak D match, TRBD2 (5 bases). There are 14 residues in the CDR3. The V gene lost 6 bases and the J gene lost 1 base, with 11 bases spanning the gap. The germline V gene has CDR1 MNHEY and CDR2 SVGAGI. The CDR3 DNA follows: TGTGCCAGCAGCTATGGACTGGGCACAGATACGCAGTATTTT. Translation: CASSYGLGTDTQYF.

The chain combines TRBV5-4 with TRBJ1-2; TRBD1 matches at 12 bases. Per germline, CDR1 SGHNT and CDR2 YYREEE (reference sequence). J lost 8 bases, V lost 4 bases, and 6 bases had no gene match. The CDR3 covers 14 residues. The CDR3 sequence is CASSPGQGATGYTF. CDR3 DNA: TGTGCCAGCAGCCCGGGACAGGGGGCGACAGGCTACACCTTC.

The gene calls are TRBV7-3 and TRBJ2-6, with D perhaps matching TRBD2 (5 bases). V lost 4 bases and J lost 2, with 24 bases in between. CDR3 size: 20 residues. Germline V gene lookup returns CDR1 SGHTA and CDR2 FQGTGA. CDR3 bases: TGTGCCAGCAGCTCAAGCCCCTTCGAAGCGGTCTATGCTGGGGCCAACGTCCTGACTTTC. Translated: CASSSSPFEAVYAGANVLTF.

V is TRBV2 and J is TRBJ2-5; D perhaps matches TRBD2 (6 bases). From germline, CDR1 is SNHLY and CDR2 FYNNEI. V dropped 1 base and J dropped 4 bases, with 16 bases sitting between them. The CDR3 spans 16 residues. The CDR3 sequence: CASSEVVAGLGETQYF. DNA of the CDR3: TGTGCCAGCAGTGAAGTTGTGGCGGGGTTGGGAGAGACCCAGTACTTC.